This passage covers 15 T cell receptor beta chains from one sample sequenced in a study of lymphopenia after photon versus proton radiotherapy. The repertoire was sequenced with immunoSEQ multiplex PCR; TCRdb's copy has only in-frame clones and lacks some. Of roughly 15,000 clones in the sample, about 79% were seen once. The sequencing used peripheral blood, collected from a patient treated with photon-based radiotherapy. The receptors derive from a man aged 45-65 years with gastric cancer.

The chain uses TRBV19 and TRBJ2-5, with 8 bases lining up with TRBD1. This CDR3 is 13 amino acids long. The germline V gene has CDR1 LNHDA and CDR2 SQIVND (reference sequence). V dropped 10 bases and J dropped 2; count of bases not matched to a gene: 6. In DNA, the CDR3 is TGTGCCACGACAGGGGATGGGCAAGAGACCCAGTACTTC. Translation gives CATTGDGQETQYF. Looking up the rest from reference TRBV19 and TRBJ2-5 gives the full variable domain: DGGITQSPKYLFRKEGQNVTLSCEQNLNHDAMYWYRQDPGQGLRLIYYSQIVNDFQKGDIAEGYSVSREKKESFPLTVTSAQKNPTAFYLCATTGDGQETQYFGPGTRLLVL.

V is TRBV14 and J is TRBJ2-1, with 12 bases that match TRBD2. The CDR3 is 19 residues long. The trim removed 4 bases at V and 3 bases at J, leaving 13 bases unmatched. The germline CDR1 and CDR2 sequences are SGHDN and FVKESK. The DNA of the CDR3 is TGTGCCAGCAGCCCCCTAGCGGGGGGGCCTTTCTATTTCTACAATGAGCAGTTCTTC. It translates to CASSPLAGGPFYFYNEQFF.

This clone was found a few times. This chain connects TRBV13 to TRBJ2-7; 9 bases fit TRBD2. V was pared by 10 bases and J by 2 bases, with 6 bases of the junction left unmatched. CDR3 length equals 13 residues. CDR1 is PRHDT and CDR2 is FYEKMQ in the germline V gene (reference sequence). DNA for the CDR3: TGTGCCACCAAACTAGCGGGCCCCTACGAGCAGTACTTC. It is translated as CATKLAGPYEQYF.

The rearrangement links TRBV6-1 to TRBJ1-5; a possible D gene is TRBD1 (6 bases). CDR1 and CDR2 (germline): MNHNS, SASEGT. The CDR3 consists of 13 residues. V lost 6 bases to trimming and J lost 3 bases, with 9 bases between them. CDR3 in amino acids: CASSGQPNQPQHF. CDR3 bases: TGTGCCAGCAGCGGACAGCCCAATCAGCCCCAGCATTTT.

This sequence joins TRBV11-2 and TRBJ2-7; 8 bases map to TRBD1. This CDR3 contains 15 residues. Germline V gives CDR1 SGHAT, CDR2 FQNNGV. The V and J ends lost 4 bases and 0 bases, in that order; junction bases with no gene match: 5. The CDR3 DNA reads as TGTGCCAGCAGCTGGACAGGGATTGGCTCCTACGAGCAGTACGTC. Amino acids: CASSWTGIGSYEQYV.

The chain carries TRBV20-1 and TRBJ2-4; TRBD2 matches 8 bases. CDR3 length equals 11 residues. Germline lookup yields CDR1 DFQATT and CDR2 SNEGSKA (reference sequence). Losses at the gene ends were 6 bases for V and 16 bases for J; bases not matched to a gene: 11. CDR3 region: CSATTGGLVYF. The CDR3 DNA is TGCAGTGCCACGACGGGGGGACTAGTCTACTTC.

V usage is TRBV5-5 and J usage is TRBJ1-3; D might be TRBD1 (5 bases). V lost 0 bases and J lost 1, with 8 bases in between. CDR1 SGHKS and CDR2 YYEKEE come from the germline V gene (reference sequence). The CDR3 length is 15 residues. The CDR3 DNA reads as TGTGCCAGCAGCTTGGTGGGGGAATCTGGAAACACCATATATTTT. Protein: CASSLVGESGNTIYF.

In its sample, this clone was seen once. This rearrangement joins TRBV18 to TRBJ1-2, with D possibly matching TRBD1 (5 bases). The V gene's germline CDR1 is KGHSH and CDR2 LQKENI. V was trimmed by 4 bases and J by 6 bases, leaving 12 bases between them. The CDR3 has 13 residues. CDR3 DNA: TGTGCCAGCTCACTTGTGGGGGACGATGGCTACACCTTC. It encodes CASSLVGDDGYTF.

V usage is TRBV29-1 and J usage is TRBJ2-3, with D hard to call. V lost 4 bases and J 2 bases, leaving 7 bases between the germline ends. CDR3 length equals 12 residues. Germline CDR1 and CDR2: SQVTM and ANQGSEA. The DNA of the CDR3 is TGCAGCGTTGGGGTGTACACAGATACGCAGTATTTT. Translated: CSVGVYTDTQYF.

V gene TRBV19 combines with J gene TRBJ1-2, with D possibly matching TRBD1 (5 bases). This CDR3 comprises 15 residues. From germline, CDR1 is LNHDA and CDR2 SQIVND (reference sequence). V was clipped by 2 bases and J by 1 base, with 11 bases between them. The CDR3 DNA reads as TGTGCCAGTAGTATAACGAGACAGCGTAACTATGGCTACACCTTC. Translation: CASSITRQRNYGYTF.

The CDR3 here is CASSPPGTYNEQFF. Written as DNA, the CDR3 is TGTGCCAGCTCACCCCCCGGGACCTACAATGAGCAGTTCTTC. This sequence joins TRBV25-1 and TRBJ2-1, with D tentatively TRBD2 (5 bases). V was trimmed by 8 bases and J by 2 bases, leaving 13 bases between them. Germline lookup yields CDR1 MGHDK and CDR2 SYGVNS. The length of the CDR3 is 14 residues.

The CDR3 sequence: CASREAPRVEKLFF. CDR3 sequence (DNA): TGCGCCAGCAGGGAGGCCCCACGGGTCGAAAAACTGTTTTTT. The chain combines TRBV5-1 with TRBJ1-4; D is unresolved. Per the germline V gene, CDR1 is SGHRS and CDR2 is YFSETQ. The CDR3 runs to 14 residues. The V end was cut by 5 bases, the J end by 8 bases, with 16 bases between.

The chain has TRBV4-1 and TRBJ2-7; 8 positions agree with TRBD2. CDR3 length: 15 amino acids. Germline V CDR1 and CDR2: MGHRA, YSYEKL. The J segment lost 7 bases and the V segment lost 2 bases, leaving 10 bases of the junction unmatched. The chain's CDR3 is CASSQKAGGPWEQYV. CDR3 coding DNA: TGCGCCAGCAGCCAAAAGGCGGGAGGTCCGTGGGAGCAGTACGTC.

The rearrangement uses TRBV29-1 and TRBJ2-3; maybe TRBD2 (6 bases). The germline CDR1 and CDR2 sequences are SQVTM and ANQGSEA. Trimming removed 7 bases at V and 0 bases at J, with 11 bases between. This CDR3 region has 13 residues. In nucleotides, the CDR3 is TGCAGCGCCCGTCGGGGGAGCACAGATACGCAGTATTTT. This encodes CSARRGSTDTQYF.

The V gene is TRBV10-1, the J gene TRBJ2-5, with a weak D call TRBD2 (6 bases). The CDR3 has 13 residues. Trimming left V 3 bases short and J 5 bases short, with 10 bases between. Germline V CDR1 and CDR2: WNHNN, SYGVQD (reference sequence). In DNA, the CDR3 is TGCGCCAGCAGTGAAGCGGGCCGGGAGACCCAGTACTTC. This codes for CASSEAGRETQYF.